The 19 T cell receptor beta chains below come from one sample, sequenced in a study of OX40 agonist ivuxolimab in advanced cancers. Using immunoSEQ multiplex PCR, the repertoire was profiled, and TCRdb retains in-frame clones only, with some absent. The sample consists of fewer than 100,000 clones, approximately 80% of them appearing once. The material was CD4+ or CD8+ T cells sorted from blood, obtained in a trial of the OX40 agonist ivuxolimab. Receptor source: an adult with an advanced solid tumor such as melanoma, head and neck, liver or kidney cancer.

The chain employs TRBV28 and TRBJ1-1; D gene uncertain. CDR1 MDHEN and CDR2 SYDVKM come from the germline V gene. CDR3 length equals 14 residues. The V gene lost 5 bases and the J gene lost 0 bases, with 10 bases spanning the gap. Written as DNA, the CDR3 is TGTGCCAGCAGTACTCTCCCCATGAACACTGAAGCTTTCTTT. Its protein product is CASSTLPMNTEAFF.

The chain combines TRBV7-7 with TRBJ2-3; the D is unclear. Germline loops: CDR1 SSHAT, CDR2 FNYEAQ (reference sequence). With 5 bases removed from V and 2 bases from J, the gap between germline ends came to 11 bases. The CDR3 covers 14 residues. CDR3 residues: CASSPELYTDTQYF. The CDR3 DNA reads as TGTGCCAGCAGCCCCGAACTCTACACAGATACGCAGTATTTT.

The CDR3 protein is CSAPGRGKGNEQFF. CDR3 DNA sequence: TGCAGCGCCCCGGGTAGGGGCAAGGGCAATGAGCAGTTCTTC. The V gene is TRBV29-1, the J gene TRBJ2-1, with D possibly TRBD1 on 5 matching bases. This CDR3 has 14 residues. V lost 7 bases and J 6 bases, leaving 19 bases between the germline ends. Germline CDR1 reads SQVTM; CDR2 reads ANQGSEA.

The chain joins TRBV14 to TRBJ1-2; no clear D. The CDR3 length is 18 residues. Trimming shortened V by 0 bases and J by 0 bases, and 17 bases separated the two germline ends. The germline V gene encodes CDR1 SGHDN and CDR2 FVKESK. CDR3 in amino acids: CASSQDRLVRTANYGYTF. DNA of the CDR3: TGTGCCAGCAGCCAAGATCGGCTCGTTCGGACTGCTAACTATGGCTACACCTTC.

The CDR3 loop reads CASSQGDTQYF. The DNA of the CDR3 is TGCGCCAGCAGCCAAGGAGATACGCAGTATTTT. The chain joins TRBV4-3 to TRBJ2-3; no reliable D call. CDR3 length: 11 amino acids. Germline V gene sequence: CDR1 LGHNA, CDR2 YSLEER. V was clipped by 1 base and J by 5 bases, with 1 base between them.

The rearrangement links TRBV11-2 to TRBJ2-4; TRBD2 aligns across 14 bases. Per the germline V gene, CDR1 is SGHAT and CDR2 is FQNNGV. The ends lost 2 bases at V and 5 bases at J; junction bases unmatched: 8. This CDR3 region has 18 residues. The chain's CDR3 is CASSLYRLAGGPQNIQYF. The CDR3 DNA follows: TGTGCCAGCAGCTTATACCGACTAGCGGGAGGGCCCCAAAACATTCAGTACTTC.

V is TRBV6-5 and J is TRBJ1-1, with TRBD1 matching over 8 bases. V was clipped by 6 bases and J by 5 bases; unmatched bases: 11. The CDR3 spans 15 residues. Germline V lookup: CDR1 MNHEY, CDR2 SVGAGI. CDR3 DNA sequence: TGTGCCAGCAGCCGGCCAGGACAGGGAGGGACTGAAGCTTTCTTT. Translating it yields CASSRPGQGGTEAFF.

This clone was recorded a few times. This rearrangement joins TRBV7-8 to TRBJ1-1; 7 nucleotides align to TRBD1. The CDR3 is made up of 13 amino acids. With V trimmed by 5 bases and J by 5 bases, 5 bases remained unmatched. Germline CDR1 is SGHVS and CDR2 is FQNEAQ. The CDR3 DNA follows: TGTGCCAGCAGCGCACAGGGGACGACTGAAGCTTTCTTT. It specifies CASSAQGTTEAFF.

This clone was recorded once. The rearrangement links TRBV7-2 to TRBJ2-5; D uncertain. The V and J ends lost 1 base and 5 bases respectively, with 14 bases between them. CDR3 length: 15 amino acids. The germline V gene has CDR1 SGHTA and CDR2 FQGNSA. CDR3 loop: CASSLEAEQSETQYF. CDR3 sequence (DNA): TGTGCCAGCAGCTTAGAGGCAGAACAAAGCGAGACCCAGTACTTC. Combining the CDR3 with reference TRBV7-2 and TRBJ2-5 gives the whole variable domain GAGVSQSPSNKVTEKGKDVELRCDPISGHTALYWYRQSLGQGLEFLIYFQGNSAPDKSGLPSDRFSAERTGGSVSTLTIQRTQQEDSAVYLCASSLEAEQSETQYFGPGTRLLVL.

The V and J genes are TRBV7-7 and TRBJ2-2, with D possibly TRBD2 on 6 matching bases. Germline assignment: CDR1 SSHAT and CDR2 FNYEAQ (reference sequence). The germline V and J ends were trimmed by 5 bases and 1 base, with 17 bases remaining between them. The CDR3 is 17 amino acids. DNA for the CDR3: TGTGCCAGCAGCCCTAGGGGTAGCGGTATGAACACCGGGGAGCTGTTTTTT. Translating it yields CASSPRGSGMNTGELFF.

The V gene is TRBV7-2, the J gene TRBJ2-1; the match to TRBD2 covers 7 bases. Looked up from germline, CDR1 is SGHTA and CDR2 is FQGNSA. The length of the CDR3 is 15 residues. V lost 3 bases to trimming and J lost 2 bases; unmatched junction nucleotides: 4. DNA of the CDR3: TGTGCCAGCAGCTTGGGCGGGGGACCCTACAATGAGCAGTTCTTC. Its protein is CASSLGGGPYNEQFF.

The chain carries TRBV18 and TRBJ2-2; D not resolved. CDR1 is KGHSH, CDR2 LQKENI, per germline. The length of the CDR3 is 14 residues. The V and J ends lost 0 bases and 1 base respectively, with 3 bases between them. The CDR3 reads CASSPPRNTGELFF. CDR3 DNA sequence: TGTGCCAGCTCACCACCTCGGAACACCGGGGAGCTGTTTTTT.

V and J are TRBV30 and TRBJ1-2; D might be TRBD1 (5 bases). This CDR3 is 14 amino acids long. V lost 4 bases, J lost 4 bases, and 16 bases lay in between. Germline V gene data show CDR1 as GTSNPN and CDR2 as SVGIG (reference sequence). CDR3 nucleotides: TGTGCCTGGACCGGGACCTCAAAGGGCTATGGCTACACCTTC. Protein sequence: CAWTGTSKGYGYTF.

The chain couples TRBV5-1 to TRBJ2-7; D possibly corresponds to TRBD2 (6 bases). The CDR3 is 16 residues long. The V gene lost 0 bases and the J gene lost 3 bases, with 16 bases spanning the gap. The germline V gene encodes CDR1 SGHRS and CDR2 YFSETQ. This CDR3 is CASSLAPGVQGYEQYF. Here the CDR3 DNA reads TGCGCCAGCAGCTTGGCCCCGGGAGTCCAAGGCTACGAGCAGTACTTC. Together with reference TRBV5-1 and TRBJ2-7, the CDR3 gives the full variable domain: KAGVTQTPRYLIKTRGQQVTLSCSPISGHRSVSWYQQTPGQGLQFLFEYFSETQRNKGNFPGRFSGRQFSNSRSEMNVSTLELGDSALYLCASSLAPGVQGYEQYFGPGTRLTVT.

The chain couples TRBV28 to TRBJ1-2; 11 nucleotides align to TRBD1. The CDR3 covers 15 residues. With V trimmed by 6 bases and J by 4 bases, 7 bases remained unmatched. Germline values: CDR1 MDHEN, CDR2 SYDVKM. CDR3 sequence (DNA): TGTGCCAGCAGGGCAGGACAGGGGGCCCTCTATGGCTACACCTTC. It encodes CASRAGQGALYGYTF.

The V call is TRBV4-1, the J call TRBJ2-1; 7 bases line up with TRBD1. This CDR3 region has 17 residues. Trimming removed 2 bases from V and 2 bases from J; junction bases left unmatched: 9. Germline values: CDR1 MGHRA, CDR2 YSYEKL. For the CDR3, the DNA is TGCGCCAGCAGCCAAAAGAGGGACAGATCAACCTACAATGAGCAGTTCTTC. It encodes CASSQKRDRSTYNEQFF.

This clone has a single count. The chain uses TRBV14 and TRBJ2-5; no reliable D call. Germline CDR1 is SGHDN and CDR2 is FVKESK. V was trimmed by 1 base and J by 9 bases, leaving 6 bases between them. This CDR3 contains 11 residues. The CDR3, as DNA: TGTGCCAGCAGCCAAGGAACACCCCAGTACTTC. This encodes CASSQGTPQYF.

This rearrangement joins TRBV10-3 to TRBJ1-5, with 8 bases lining up with TRBD1. Germline values: CDR1 ENHRY, CDR2 SYGVKD. J gave up 0 bases and V 6 bases, and 7 bases lay outside the gene matches. This CDR3 is 16 amino acids long. DNA for the CDR3: TGTGCCATCAGCCGCAGGGGGCGACTTAGCAATCAGCCCCAGCATTTT. It codes for CAISRRGRLSNQPQHF.

This chain links TRBV6-5 with TRBJ2-7, with 8 bases aligning to TRBD1. The J segment lost 1 base and the V segment lost 6 bases, leaving 2 bases of the junction unmatched. CDR1 is MNHEY, CDR2 SVGAGI, per germline. This CDR3 is built from 13 residues. CDR3 in amino acids: CASRTGVSYEQYF. The CDR3 DNA reads TGTGCCAGCAGGACAGGGGTTTCCTACGAGCAGTACTTC.